These 23 T cell receptor beta chains were sequenced from one sample in a study of neurological immune-mediated disorders. Via MiXCR, TCRdb re-called the 5' RACE reads, giving one row per CDR3 protein. The table has 54,000 or so distinct CDR3 sequences, 3.8% seen once; the top ten hold 6.5%. The material sequenced was PBMCs. The receptors here all came from a man aged 60-69 years with multiple sclerosis.

Many counts were recorded for this clonotype. The rearrangement links TRBV7-9 to TRBJ2-2; D possibly corresponds to TRBD1 (5 bases). Looked up from germline, CDR1 is SEHNR and CDR2 is FQNEAQ (reference sequence). This CDR3 has 12 residues. V was shortened by 6 bases and J by 5 bases, with 7 bases between the two germline ends. The CDR3 DNA follows: TGTGCCAGCAGACGACAGACCGGGGAGCTGTTTTTT. Its translation is CASRRQTGELFF. The variable domain in full, with the rest retrieved from reference TRBV7-9 and TRBJ2-2, is DTGVSQNPRHKITKRGQNVTFRCDPISEHNRLYWYRQTLGQGPEFLTYFQNEAQLEKSRLLSDRFSAERPKGSFSTLEIQRTEQGDSAMYLCASRRQTGELFFGEGSRLTVL.

This clonotype was counted only a few times. The rearrangement joins TRBV6-5 to TRBJ1-2, with D tentatively TRBD1 (5 bases). The CDR3 loop spans 15 amino acids. The germline CDR1 and CDR2 sequences are MNHEY and SVGAGI. V was pared by 4 bases and J by 6 bases, with 18 bases between. The CDR3 sequence: CASSSNQGNFDGYTF. The CDR3 DNA sequence: TGTGCCAGCAGTTCCAACCAGGGTAATTTTGATGGCTACACCTTC.

V and J are TRBV29-1 and TRBJ2-1; D not resolved. In germline, CDR1 is SQVTM, CDR2 ANQGSEA. Deletions cut 0 bases from V and 6 bases from J, with 9 bases between. CDR3 length: 13 amino acids. The CDR3 DNA follows: TGCAGCGTTGAAGATCGGCATGCCAATGAGCAGTTCTTC. Translating gives CSVEDRHANEQFF.

This clonotype was picked up many times. The chain has TRBV5-1 and TRBJ1-5; D ambiguous. The germline V gene has CDR1 SGHRS and CDR2 YFSETQ. This CDR3 comprises 16 residues. V gave up 4 bases and J gave up 0 bases, with 14 bases separating them. CDR3 DNA sequence: TGCGCCAGCAGCCCAACCGGGTCATATAGCAATCAGCCCCAGCATTTT. Its translation is CASSPTGSYSNQPQHF.

This clonotype was detected ten times or more. The rearrangement joins TRBV27 to TRBJ1-1; D unclear. CDR3 length: 13 amino acids. Trimming removed 5 bases at V and 3 bases at J, with 10 bases between. Germline lookup yields CDR1 MNHEY and CDR2 SMNVEV (reference sequence). The CDR3 here is CASSIYRDTEAFF. Written as DNA, the CDR3 is TGTGCCAGCAGTATTTACCGGGACACTGAAGCTTTCTTT.

This clonotype was counted at least ten times. The gene calls are TRBV7-8 and TRBJ2-2, with TRBD1 matching over 9 bases. In germline, CDR1 is SGHVS, CDR2 FQNEAQ. Losses at the gene ends were 2 bases for V and 8 bases for J; bases not matched to a gene: 6. CDR3 length: 15 residues. The CDR3 sequence is CASSLRDRVGGELFF. The CDR3 DNA reads TGTGCCAGCAGCTTAAGGGACAGGGTAGGAGGGGAGCTGTTTTTT. Supplemented by reference TRBV7-8 and TRBJ2-2, the full variable domain reads GAGVSQSPRYKVAKRGQDVALRCDPISGHVSLFWYQQALGQGPEFLTYFQNEAQLDKSGLPSDRFFAERPEGSVSTLKIQRTQQEDSAVYLCASSLRDRVGGELFFGEGSRLTVL.

Ten or more counts support this clonotype. The chain is built from TRBV20-1 and TRBJ1-6; D remains ambiguous. The CDR3 is 12 amino acids. Per germline, CDR1 DFQATT and CDR2 SNEGSKA (reference sequence). Trimming shortened V by 0 bases and J by 8 bases, and 5 bases separated the two germline ends. The CDR3 DNA reads as TGCAGTGCTAGAGATCAGGATTCACCCCTCCACTTT. Translated: CSARDQDSPLHF.

This clonotype was detected many times. The rearrangement joins TRBV7-9 to TRBJ2-1, with 9 bases fitting TRBD1. Germline V CDR1 and CDR2: SEHNR, FQNEAQ (reference sequence). There are 17 residues in the CDR3. V was pared by 1 base and J by 4 bases, with 8 bases of the junction left unmatched. The chain's CDR3 is CASSLDRGPLSYNEQFF. The CDR3 DNA sequence: TGTGCCAGCAGCTTAGACAGGGGGCCGTTGAGTTACAATGAGCAGTTCTTC.

At least ten counts were recorded for this clonotype. The chain links TRBV20-1 to TRBJ2-1; 10 positions agree with TRBD2. Unmatched junction bases numbered 10, after V lost 5 bases and J lost 9 bases. The V gene's germline CDR1 is DFQATT and CDR2 SNEGSKA (reference sequence). This CDR3 has 14 amino acids. Here the CDR3 reads CSARPSGRGGEQFF. CDR3 bases: TGCAGTGCTCGACCTAGCGGGAGAGGGGGTGAGCAGTTCTTC.

This clonotype was picked up many times. The V and J genes are TRBV5-5 and TRBJ2-1; D gene unclear. CDR3 length: 15 residues. Germline CDR1 reads SGHKS; CDR2 reads YYEKEE (reference sequence). The ends were cut back, 4 bases at V and 0 bases at J, with 11 bases in the middle. The CDR3 DNA sequence: TGTGCCAGCAGCACGAGAGAAAGCTCCTACAATGAGCAGTTCTTC. Translation: CASSTRESSYNEQFF.

This clonotype was recorded at least ten times. V is TRBV20-1 and J is TRBJ1-5, with 9 bases lining up with TRBD1. Trimming cost V 1 base and J 7 bases; bases outside gene matches: 8. The CDR3 covers 15 residues. Germline V gene sequence: CDR1 DFQATT, CDR2 SNEGSKA (reference sequence). In nucleotides, the CDR3 is TGCAGTGCTAGAGGGTTAACAGGGGGCGGGCAGCCCCAGCATTTT. Its translation is CSARGLTGGGQPQHF.

With respect to this clonotype: A much larger clone differs from this one at a single base, so this may be a read error. The chain couples TRBV5-4 to TRBJ2-3; D is perhaps TRBD1 (5 bases). The CDR3 sequence is 14 residues long. From germline, CDR1 is SGHNT and CDR2 YYREEE (reference sequence). CDR3 protein: CAGSSRTQTDTQYF. CDR3 nucleotides: TGTGCCGGCAGCTCCCGGACACAAACAGATACGCAGTATTTT.

This clonotype was found many times. This sequence joins TRBV6-6 and TRBJ2-5; D tentatively reads TRBD1 or TRBD2 (5 bases each). The CDR3 has 13 residues. Trimming removed 0 bases at V and 6 bases at J, with 8 bases between. Germline V gene lookup returns CDR1 MNHNY and CDR2 SVGAGI (reference sequence). CDR3 sequence reads: CASSYSGTQTQYF. The CDR3 DNA reads TGTGCCAGCAGTTACTCGGGGACGCAGACCCAGTACTTC.

The table lists this clonotype with many counts. The chain employs TRBV5-1 and TRBJ1-1; TRBD1 agrees at 8 bases. Germline lookup yields CDR1 SGHRS and CDR2 YFSETQ. The V gene end was trimmed by 8 bases and the J gene end by 5 bases; junction bases not matched to a gene: 11. CDR3 length: 14 residues. CDR3 coding DNA: TGCGCCAGAAAGACAGGGGTCGGGAGGACTGAAGCTTTCTTT. Translating gives CARKTGVGRTEAFF.

This clonotype was observed at least ten times. V and J are TRBV7-2 and TRBJ2-3; possibly TRBD2 for D (5 bases). This CDR3 contains 16 residues. Trimming shortened V by 5 bases and J by 2 bases, and 17 bases separated the two germline ends. CDR1 and CDR2 from the germline V gene are SGHTA and FQGNSA. Here the CDR3 reads CASSPVLRGSTDTQYF. Here the CDR3 DNA reads TGTGCCAGCAGCCCCGTTTTGAGAGGGTCCACAGATACGCAGTATTTT.

This clonotype was recorded many times. This chain links TRBV14 with TRBJ2-1; TRBD2 is a possible D gene (5 bases). Trimming left V 1 base short and J 6 bases short, with 10 bases between. The CDR3 loop spans 14 amino acids. Germline V gene sequence: CDR1 SGHDN, CDR2 FVKESK. The CDR3 region is CASSQVAGGNEQFF. The DNA for the CDR3 is TGTGCCAGCAGCCAAGTAGCCGGAGGCAATGAGCAGTTCTTC.

This clonotype was observed many times. The V call is TRBV7-9, the J call TRBJ2-1; D possibly matches TRBD1 or TRBD2 (5 bases each). V lost 6 bases, J lost 7 bases, and 16 bases lay in between. The CDR3 loop spans 14 amino acids. Germline V CDR1 and CDR2: SEHNR, FQNEAQ (reference sequence). CDR3 sequence: CASSYPGGSNEQFF. The DNA of the CDR3 is TGTGCCAGCAGTTACCCTGGGGGAAGTAATGAGCAGTTCTTC.

This clonotype was detected ten times or more. The chain couples TRBV29-1 to TRBJ2-7; D is tentatively TRBD1 or TRBD2 (6 bases each). The CDR3 runs to 13 residues. Germline CDR1 and CDR2: SQVTM and ANQGSEA. V lost 5 bases to trimming and J lost 7 bases, with 18 bases between them. The CDR3 DNA reads as TGCAGCGTTCTCCCTTGGGGGGCGGGGGAGCAGTACTTC. Its protein is CSVLPWGAGEQYF.

This clonotype is termed medium-sized (0.01 to 0.1%). The chain couples TRBV6-5 to TRBJ1-1, with a weak D call TRBD1 (5 bases). CDR1 is MNHEY and CDR2 is SVGAGI in the germline V gene. The CDR3 is 13 amino acids. Trimming took 7 bases from V and 5 from J, leaving 14 bases between them. The DNA for the CDR3 is TGTGCCAGCACCAACCAGGGAGAGACTGAAGCTTTCTTT. Translating it yields CASTNQGETEAFF.

This clonotype was recorded many times. The CDR3, as DNA: TGTGCCATCAGTGGCGGAGGGACCGGGGAGCTGTTTTTT. Its translation: CAISGGGTGELFF. The chain combines TRBV10-3 with TRBJ2-2; possible D gene TRBD2, 6 bases. Germline V lookup: CDR1 ENHRY, CDR2 SYGVKD. The CDR3 is 13 residues long. V was pared by 4 bases and J by 5 bases, with 8 bases between.

This clonotype was detected ten times or more. The gene calls are TRBV7-2 and TRBJ2-7; D call uncertain. Germline CDR1 is SGHTA and CDR2 is FQGNSA. Trimming removed 4 bases from V and 3 bases from J, with 16 bases in between. The CDR3 runs 15 residues. The CDR3 here is CASSSPLRTVYEQYF. CDR3 DNA sequence: TGTGCCAGCAGCTCGCCTCTCAGGACGGTCTACGAGCAGTACTTC.

In its sample, this clonotype was seen many times. The V gene is TRBV5-6, the J gene TRBJ2-2, with D hard to call. V shed 7 bases and J shed 6 bases, with 16 bases lying between them. The CDR3 consists of 14 residues. Per germline, CDR1 SGHDT and CDR2 YYEEEE. As DNA, the CDR3 is TGTGCCAGCCGTAGTGCCACTCACGCCGGGGAGCTGTTTTTT. Protein sequence: CASRSATHAGELFF.

This clonotype has at least ten counts. The rearrangement links TRBV20-1 to TRBJ1-5; 7 nucleotides align to TRBD1. Trimming at V came to 6 bases and at J to 6 bases, leaving 14 bases not matched to a gene. The germline V gene encodes CDR1 DFQATT and CDR2 SNEGSKA (reference sequence). This CDR3 has 15 amino acids. CDR3 DNA sequence: TGCAGTGCCAGGGGGGGAATAGGGGGTACTCAGCCCCAGCATTTT. This sequence encodes CSARGGIGGTQPQHF.